These 13 T cell receptor beta chains share one sample of origin, sequenced in a study of T cells in women clearing cervical HPV infection. Only in-frame clones appear in the TCRdb table, and some are missing; sequencing was by immunoSEQ multiplex PCR. In total, the table holds about 20,000 clones. Sample: blood buffy coat. Every receptor here comes from a woman aged 18-69 years with a cervical HPV16 infection that either progressed to CIN3+ or cleared (not recorded which).

By frequency, this clone is medium-sized. The DNA ends 3 residues before the CDR3 does, and the rest of the CDR3 is filled in from the germline J gene. This chain connects TRBV7-2 to TRBJ2-7; 7 nucleotides agree with TRBD2. The CDR3 is made up of 15 amino acids. After removal of 1 base from V and 2 bases from J, the junction contained 5 bases not matched to a gene. The germline gives CDR1 SGHTA, CDR2 FQGNSA. CDR3 DNA, as far as it was read: TGTGCCAGCAGCTTAGTGGCGGGAGTTACCTACGAG. It is translated as CASSLVAGVTYE. The full CDR3 is CASSLVAGVTYEQYF.

A word on this clone: The sequenced fragment ends 3 residues before the CDR3 boundary, so the rest is inferred from the germline J gene. The chain combines TRBV30 with TRBJ1-2; weak D call: TRBD1 (6 bases). CDR1 and CDR2 (germline): GTSNPN, SVGIG (reference sequence). The CDR3 has 15 amino acids. The ends were cut back, 0 bases at V and 2 bases at J, with 13 bases in the middle. The CDR3 here is CAWSVGQGRNYGYTF. CDR3 DNA (partial): TGTGCCTGGAGTGTAGGCCAGGGGAGGAACTATGGC.

Concerning this clone: The read gets to within 3 residues of the CDR3 end, and the germline J gene fills in the rest. The V call is TRBV18, the J call TRBJ2-2; 7 nucleotides line up with TRBD1. The trim removed 6 bases at V and 0 bases at J, leaving 10 bases unmatched. CDR1 is KGHSH, CDR2 LQKENI, per germline. The CDR3 covers 17 residues. Partial CDR3 DNA: TGTGCCAGCTCCCAGAGCACTGGGACAGCGAACACCGGGGAG. Its translation: CASSQSTGTANTGE. The entire CDR3 is CASSQSTGTANTGELFF. The whole variable domain, remainder taken from reference TRBV18 and TRBJ2-2, is NAGVMQNPRHLVRRRGQEARLRCSPMKGHSHVYWYRQLPEEGLKFMVYLQKENIIDESGMPKERFSAEFPKEGPSILRIQQVVRGDSAAYFCASSQSTGTANTGELFFGEGSRLTVL.

Comment on this clone: Read sequence stops 3 residues before the CDR3 end, and the germline J gene provides the missing end. The rearrangement joins TRBV4-2 to TRBJ1-2; 9 nucleotides match TRBD1. J was trimmed by 4 bases and V by 0 bases; bases with no gene match: 12. This CDR3 is built from 18 residues. Per the germline V gene, CDR1 is LGHNA and CDR2 is YNFKEQ. The CDR3 is CASSQDLGQGTVGYGYTF. CDR3 bases read: TGTGCCAGCAGCCAAGATCTAGGACAGGGGACGGTCGGCTATGGC.

With respect to this clone: Sequencing ends 3 residues short of the CDR3 end; the germline J gene provides the rest. J is TRBJ2-3 and V is TRBV4-2; 11 positions match TRBD2. The CDR3 covers 20 residues. Trimming cost V 4 bases and J 0 bases; bases outside gene matches: 15. Germline CDR1 reads LGHNA; CDR2 reads YNFKEQ. CDR3 protein: CASSPAFLVAGGPSTDTQYF. CDR3 DNA (partial): TGTGCCAGCAGCCCCGCGTTCCTGGTAGCGGGGGGGCCCAGCACAGATACG.

The CDR3: CASSYSRARNYGYTF. The sequenced part of the CDR3 DNA is TGTGCCAGCAGTTACTCGCGAGCCCGTAACTATGGC. This chain links TRBV6-2 or TRBV6-3 with TRBJ1-2; D is unclear. The read terminates 3 residues ahead of where the CDR3 ends, so the germline J gene completes it. The CDR3 runs 15 residues. Trimming left V 0 bases short and J 1 base short, with 9 bases between. Germline V gene sequence: CDR1 MNHEY, CDR2 SVGEGT.

Details on this clone: The read terminates 3 residues before the CDR3 end, so the remaining end is supplied by the germline J gene. The chain employs TRBV30 and TRBJ2-4; D is uncertain. Germline V lookup: CDR1 GTSNPN, CDR2 SVGIG (reference sequence). This CDR3 region has 14 residues. The sequenced CDR3 bases are TGTGCCTGGCGACGAGGAGACTCTAACTATGGT. Encoded protein: CAWRRGDSNYG. The CDR3 reads in full as CAWRRGDSNYGQYF.

Concerning this clone: Read data end 3 residues before the CDR3 end; the end is taken from the germline J gene. The J gene is TRBJ1-1, the V gene TRBV11-1, with D tentatively TRBD1 (5 bases). V gave up 8 bases and J gave up 2 bases, with 12 bases separating them. Germline CDR1 is SGHAT and CDR2 is FQDESV (reference sequence). The CDR3 covers 13 residues. The sequenced part of the CDR3 DNA is TGTGCCAGCGGTAAACAGGAAAACACTGAA. It specifies CASGKQENTE. The CDR3 reads in full as CASGKQENTEAFF.

Concerning this clone itself: From the germline J gene comes the end of the CDR3, since the read stops 3 residues before it. The rearrangement joins TRBV28 to TRBJ1-5; TRBD1 matches 8 bases. The V and J ends lost 2 bases and 1 base, in that order; junction bases with no gene match: 1. The CDR3 totals 15 residues. Germline V gene sequence: CDR1 MDHEN, CDR2 SYDVKM. Partial CDR3 DNA: TGTGCCAGCAGTTTAGGACAGGGAAGCAATCAGCCC. This codes for CASSLGQGSNQP. In full, the CDR3 is CASSLGQGSNQPQHF.

Note on this clone: The read comes to an end 3 residues before the CDR3 does, leaving the germline J gene to fill in the end. The chain couples TRBV30 to TRBJ1-1, with 11 positions matching TRBD1. With V trimmed by 8 bases and J by 1 base, 12 bases remained unmatched. CDR1 is GTSNPN and CDR2 is SVGIG in the germline V gene (reference sequence). The CDR3 has 16 amino acids. The CDR3 DNA, read in part, is TGTGCCGGGACCCGGAGAGGACAGGGGGCGAACACTGAA. This encodes CAGTRRGQGANTE. The CDR3, in full, reads CAGTRRGQGANTEAFF.

A remark on this clone: The CDR3 extends 3 residues past the end of the read, so its final part is completed from the germline J gene. The chain has TRBV10-3 and TRBJ1-1; D call uncertain. Germline V lookup: CDR1 ENHRY, CDR2 SYGVKD. CDR3 length: 8 residues. The CDR3 sequence is CAIKRAFF. The sequenced CDR3 bases are TGTGCCATCAAGAGG.

The covered CDR3 bases are TGCAGTGCTAGAGATTCGACAGGGGGCGTGGATACG. Translating it yields CSARDSTGGVDT. The whole CDR3 sequence reads CSARDSTGGVDTQYF. V usage is TRBV20-1 and J usage is TRBJ2-3, with TRBD1 matching 10 bases. Read coverage stops 3 residues before the CDR3 terminus; the germline J gene supplies the remainder. Per germline, CDR1 DFQATT and CDR2 SNEGSKA (reference sequence). The CDR3 loop spans 15 amino acids. Trimming took 0 bases from V and 6 from J; bases not matched to a gene: 6.

Considering frequency, this clone is medium-sized. CDR3 loop: CASTRGVQTQYF. The part of the CDR3 DNA that was read is TGTGCCAGTACCCGGGGGGTACAGACC. The chain combines TRBV19 with TRBJ2-5, with TRBD2 identical over 7 bases. The read comes to an end 3 residues before the CDR3 does, leaving the germline J gene to fill in the end. CDR1 and CDR2 from the germline V gene are LNHDA and SQIVND (reference sequence). V dropped 7 bases and J dropped 6; count of bases not matched to a gene: 5. The CDR3 contains 12 residues. Variable domain in full (rest from reference TRBV19 and TRBJ2-5): DGGITQSPKYLFRKEGQNVTLSCEQNLNHDAMYWYRQDPGQGLRLIYYSQIVNDFQKGDIAEGYSVSREKKESFPLTVTSAQKNPTAFYLCASTRGVQTQYFGPGTRLLVL.